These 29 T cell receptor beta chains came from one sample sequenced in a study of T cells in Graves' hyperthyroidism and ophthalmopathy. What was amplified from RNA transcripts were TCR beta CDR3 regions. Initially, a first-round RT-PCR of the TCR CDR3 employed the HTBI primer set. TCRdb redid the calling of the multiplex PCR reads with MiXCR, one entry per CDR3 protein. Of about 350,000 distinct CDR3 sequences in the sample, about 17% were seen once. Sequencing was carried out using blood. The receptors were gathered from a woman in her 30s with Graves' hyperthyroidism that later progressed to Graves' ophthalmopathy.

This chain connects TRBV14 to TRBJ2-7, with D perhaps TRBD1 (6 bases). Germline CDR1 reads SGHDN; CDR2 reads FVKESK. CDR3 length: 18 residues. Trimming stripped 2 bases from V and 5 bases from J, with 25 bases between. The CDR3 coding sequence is TGTGCCAGCAGCCAATGGATGGGGAGTGCAGGGGTTCGTGACGAGCAGTACTTC. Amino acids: CASSQWMGSAGVRDEQYF. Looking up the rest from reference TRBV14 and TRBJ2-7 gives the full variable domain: EAGVTQFPSHSVIEKGQTVTLRCDPISGHDNLYWYRRVMGKEIKFLLHFVKESKQDESGMPNNRFLAERTGGTYSTLKVQPAELEDSGVYFCASSQWMGSAGVRDEQYFGPGTRLTVT.

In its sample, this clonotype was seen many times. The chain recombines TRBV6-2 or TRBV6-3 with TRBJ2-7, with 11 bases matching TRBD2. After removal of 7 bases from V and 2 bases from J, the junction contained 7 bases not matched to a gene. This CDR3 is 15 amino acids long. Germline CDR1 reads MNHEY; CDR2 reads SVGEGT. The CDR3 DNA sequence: TGTGCCAGCACTATTAGCGGGGGGGGAGCCTACGAGCAGTACTTC. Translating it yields CASTISGGGAYEQYF.

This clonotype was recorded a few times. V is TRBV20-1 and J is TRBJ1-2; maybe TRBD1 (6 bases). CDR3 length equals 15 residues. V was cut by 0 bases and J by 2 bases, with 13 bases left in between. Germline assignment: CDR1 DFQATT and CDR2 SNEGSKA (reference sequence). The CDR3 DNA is TGCAGTGCTAGAGATGGGGCAGGGGCGAACTATGGCTACACCTTC. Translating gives CSARDGAGANYGYTF.

The CDR3 DNA sequence: TGTGCCACCAGCACAGGGACAGGGAACACCGGGGAGCTGTTTTTT. It yields the protein CATSTGTGNTGELFF. The chain couples TRBV15 to TRBJ2-2; 8 bases agree with TRBD1. Trimming at V came to 4 bases and at J to 1 base, leaving 2 bases not matched to a gene. The length of the CDR3 is 15 residues. Germline lookup yields CDR1 LNHNV and CDR2 YYDKDF (reference sequence).

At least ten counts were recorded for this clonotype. As DNA, the CDR3 is TGTGCCACAACAGCCCGATCTCCCCCAGATACGCAGTATTTT. It translates to CATTARSPPDTQYF. The rearrangement joins TRBV12-3 or TRBV12-4 to TRBJ2-3; D gene unclear. The CDR3 is 14 amino acids. Between the trimmed V and J ends, which lost 10 bases and 4 bases, there was a span of 18 bases.

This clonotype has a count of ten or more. The CDR3 spells CSAPPGLNGYEQYF. The CDR3, as DNA: TGCAGTGCGCCTCCCGGGCTAAATGGCTACGAGCAGTACTTC. The chain recombines TRBV20-1 with TRBJ2-7, with D unclear. The CDR3 totals 14 residues. V was shortened by 6 bases and J by 3 bases, with 18 bases between the two germline ends. Germline V gives CDR1 DFQATT, CDR2 SNEGSKA (reference sequence).

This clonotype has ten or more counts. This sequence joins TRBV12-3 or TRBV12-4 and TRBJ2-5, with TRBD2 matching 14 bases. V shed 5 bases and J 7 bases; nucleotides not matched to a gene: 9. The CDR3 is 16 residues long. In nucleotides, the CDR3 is TGTGCCAGCAGTGCAAGACTAGCGGGGGGGCTGCCGACCCAGTACTTC. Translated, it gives CASSARLAGGLPTQYF.

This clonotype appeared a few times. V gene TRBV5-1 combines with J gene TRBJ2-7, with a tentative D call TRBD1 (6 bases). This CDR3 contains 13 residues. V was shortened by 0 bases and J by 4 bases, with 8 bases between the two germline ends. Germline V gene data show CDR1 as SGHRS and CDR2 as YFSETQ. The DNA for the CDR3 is TGCGCCAGCAGCTTGGCTGGACAGTACGAGCAGTACTTC. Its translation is CASSLAGQYEQYF.

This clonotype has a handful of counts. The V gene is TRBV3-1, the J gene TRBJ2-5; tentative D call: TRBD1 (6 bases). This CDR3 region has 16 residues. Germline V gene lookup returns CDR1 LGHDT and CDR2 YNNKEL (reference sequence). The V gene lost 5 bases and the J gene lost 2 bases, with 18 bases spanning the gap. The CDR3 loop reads CASSSPQTGLQETQYF. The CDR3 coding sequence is TGTGCCAGCAGCTCCCCCCAGACAGGCTTACAAGAGACCCAGTACTTC.

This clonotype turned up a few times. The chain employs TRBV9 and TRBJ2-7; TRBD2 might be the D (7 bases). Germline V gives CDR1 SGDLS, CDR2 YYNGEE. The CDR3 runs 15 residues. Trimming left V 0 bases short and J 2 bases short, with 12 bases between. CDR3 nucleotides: TGTGCCAGCAGCGTAGCTCCGGGGGGCCCCTACGAGCAGTACTTC. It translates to CASSVAPGGPYEQYF. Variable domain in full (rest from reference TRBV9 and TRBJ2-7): DSGVTQTPKHLITATGQRVTLRCSPRSGDLSVYWYQQSLDQGLQFLIQYYNGEERAKGNILERFSAQQFPDLHSELNLSSLELGDSALYFCASSVAPGGPYEQYFGPGTRLTVT.

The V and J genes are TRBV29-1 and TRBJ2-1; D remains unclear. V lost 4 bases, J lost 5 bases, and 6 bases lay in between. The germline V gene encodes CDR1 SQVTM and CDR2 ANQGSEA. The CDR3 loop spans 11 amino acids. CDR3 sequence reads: CSVARDNEQFF. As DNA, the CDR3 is TGCAGCGTTGCGCGAGACAATGAGCAGTTCTTC.

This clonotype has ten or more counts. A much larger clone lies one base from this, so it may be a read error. CDR3 nucleotides: TGTGCCAGCAGCTTACTCGGCGCAGATACGCAGTATTTT. Its protein is CASSLLGADTQYF. The J gene is TRBJ2-3, the V gene TRBV11-2; no reliable D call. The CDR3 totals 13 residues. Germline V gene data show CDR1 as SGHAT and CDR2 as FQNNGV. The V gene lost 2 bases and the J gene lost 4 bases, with 7 bases spanning the gap.

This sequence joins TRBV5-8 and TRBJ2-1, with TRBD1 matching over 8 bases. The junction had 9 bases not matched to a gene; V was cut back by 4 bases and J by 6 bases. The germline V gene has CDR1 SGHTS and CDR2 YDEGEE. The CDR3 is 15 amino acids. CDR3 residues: CASSPRTGNGNEQFF. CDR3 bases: TGTGCCAGCAGCCCCCGGACAGGGAATGGCAATGAGCAGTTCTTC.

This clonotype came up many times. The CDR3 DNA follows: TGCAGCGTTGGAGAAGGGACAGCCGGGGAGCTGTTTTTT. This translates into CSVGEGTAGELFF. This chain joins TRBV29-1 and TRBJ2-2; 7 bases map to TRBD1. Germline V gene data show CDR1 as SQVTM and CDR2 as ANQGSEA. This CDR3 spans 13 amino acids. With V trimmed by 4 bases and J by 6 bases, 5 bases remained unmatched.

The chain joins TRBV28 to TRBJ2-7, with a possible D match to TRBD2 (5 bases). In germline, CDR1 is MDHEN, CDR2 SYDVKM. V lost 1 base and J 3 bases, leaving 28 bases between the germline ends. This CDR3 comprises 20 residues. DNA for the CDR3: TGTGCCAGCAGTTTATTTCGCGGCGTCACCCAGAGGGTCATACGCTACGAGCAGTACGTC. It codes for CASSLFRGVTQRVIRYEQYV.

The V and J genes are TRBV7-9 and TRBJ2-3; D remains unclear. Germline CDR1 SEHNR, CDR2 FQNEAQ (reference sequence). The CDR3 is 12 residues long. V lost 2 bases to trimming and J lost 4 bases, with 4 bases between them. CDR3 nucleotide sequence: TGTGCCAGCAGCTTATTGGCAGATACGCAGTATTTT. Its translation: CASSLLADTQYF. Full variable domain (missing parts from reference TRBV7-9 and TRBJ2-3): DTGVSQNPRHKITKRGQNVTFRCDPISEHNRLYWYRQTLGQGPEFLTYFQNEAQLEKSRLLSDRFSAERPKGSFSTLEIQRTEQGDSAMYLCASSLLADTQYFGPGTRLTVL.

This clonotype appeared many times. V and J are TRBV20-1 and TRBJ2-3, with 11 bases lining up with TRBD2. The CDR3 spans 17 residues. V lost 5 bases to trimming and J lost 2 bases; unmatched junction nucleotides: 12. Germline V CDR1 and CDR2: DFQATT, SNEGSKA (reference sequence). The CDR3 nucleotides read TGCAGTGCTGTCCCCGGACCGGGACTAGCGGACACAGATACGCAGTATTTT. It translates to CSAVPGPGLADTDTQYF.

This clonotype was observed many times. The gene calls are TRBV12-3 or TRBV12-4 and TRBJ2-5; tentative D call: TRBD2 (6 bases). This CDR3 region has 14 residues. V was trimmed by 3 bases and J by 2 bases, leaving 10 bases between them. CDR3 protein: CASSFNSGQETQYF. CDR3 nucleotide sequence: TGTGCCAGCAGTTTTAATAGCGGACAAGAGACCCAGTACTTC.

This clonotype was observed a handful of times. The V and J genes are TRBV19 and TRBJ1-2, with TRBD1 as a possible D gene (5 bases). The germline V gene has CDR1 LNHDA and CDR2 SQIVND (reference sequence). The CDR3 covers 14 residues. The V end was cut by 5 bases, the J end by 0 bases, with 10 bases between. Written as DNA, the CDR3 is TGTGCCAGTAGTTTCCAGGGTACTAACTATGGCTACACCTTC. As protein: CASSFQGTNYGYTF.

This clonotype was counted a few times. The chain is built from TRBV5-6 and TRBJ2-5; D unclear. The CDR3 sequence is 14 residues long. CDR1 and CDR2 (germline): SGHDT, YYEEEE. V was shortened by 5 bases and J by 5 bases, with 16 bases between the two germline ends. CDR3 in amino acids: CASSIIYARETQYF. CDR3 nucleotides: TGTGCCAGCAGTATAATTTATGCCAGGGAGACCCAGTACTTC.

CDR3 sequence: CASAMTGGYGYTF. CDR3 nucleotide sequence: TGTGCTAGTGCCATGACAGGGGGCTATGGCTACACCTTC. This chain uses TRBV12-5 with TRBJ1-2; 9 bases map to TRBD1. Losses at the gene ends were 7 bases for V and 4 bases for J; bases not matched to a gene: 4. There are 13 residues in the CDR3. Germline V CDR1 and CDR2: LGHNT, FRNRAP.

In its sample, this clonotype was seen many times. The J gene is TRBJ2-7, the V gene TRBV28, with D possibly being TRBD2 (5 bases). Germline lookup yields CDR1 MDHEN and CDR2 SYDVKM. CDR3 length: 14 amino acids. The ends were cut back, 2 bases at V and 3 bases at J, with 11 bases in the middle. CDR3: CASSLPAGGYEQYF. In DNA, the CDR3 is TGTGCCAGCAGTTTACCGGCGGGTGGCTACGAGCAGTACTTC.

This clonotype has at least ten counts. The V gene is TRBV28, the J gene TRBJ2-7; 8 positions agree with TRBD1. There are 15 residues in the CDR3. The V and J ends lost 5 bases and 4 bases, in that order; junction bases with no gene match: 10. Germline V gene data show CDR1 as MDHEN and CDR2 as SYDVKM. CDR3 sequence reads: CASSVISGGRYEQYF. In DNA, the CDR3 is TGTGCCAGCAGTGTCATCTCAGGGGGCCGTTACGAGCAGTACTTC.

CDR3 protein: CSASMFGGPLHF. The CDR3 bases are TGCAGTGCTAGCATGTTTGGGGGACCCCTCCACTTT. This chain uses TRBV20-1 with TRBJ1-6; D perhaps matches TRBD1 (5 bases). The germline gives CDR1 DFQATT, CDR2 SNEGSKA (reference sequence). The length of the CDR3 is 12 residues. Trimming shortened V by 3 bases and J by 12 bases, and 12 bases separated the two germline ends.

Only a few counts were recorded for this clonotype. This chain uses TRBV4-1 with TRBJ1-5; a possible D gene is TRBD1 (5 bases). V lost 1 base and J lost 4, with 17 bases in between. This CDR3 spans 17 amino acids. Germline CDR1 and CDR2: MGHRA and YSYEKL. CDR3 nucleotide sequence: TGCGCCAGCAGCCAAGTCGTGTCCAGGGTAGGAAATCAGCCCCAGCATTTT. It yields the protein CASSQVVSRVGNQPQHF.

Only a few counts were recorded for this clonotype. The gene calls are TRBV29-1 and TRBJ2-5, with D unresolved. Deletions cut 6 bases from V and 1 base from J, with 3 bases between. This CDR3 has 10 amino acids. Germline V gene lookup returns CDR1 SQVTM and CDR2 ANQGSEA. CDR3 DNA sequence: TGCAGCGTCGTCCAAGAGACCCAGTACTTC. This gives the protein CSVVQETQYF.

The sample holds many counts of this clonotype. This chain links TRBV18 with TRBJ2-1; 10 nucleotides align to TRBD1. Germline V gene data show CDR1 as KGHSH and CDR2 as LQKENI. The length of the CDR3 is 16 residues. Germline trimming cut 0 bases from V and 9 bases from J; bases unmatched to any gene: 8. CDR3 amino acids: CASSPPSGTGVGEQFF. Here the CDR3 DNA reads TGTGCCAGCTCACCACCGTCCGGGACAGGGGTTGGTGAGCAGTTCTTC.

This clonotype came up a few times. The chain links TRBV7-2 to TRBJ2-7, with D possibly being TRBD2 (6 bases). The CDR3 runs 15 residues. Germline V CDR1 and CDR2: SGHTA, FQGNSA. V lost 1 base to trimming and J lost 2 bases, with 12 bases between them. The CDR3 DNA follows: TGTGCCAGCAGCTTAGTGGGCGGGGACCCCTACGAGCAGTACTTC. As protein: CASSLVGGDPYEQYF.

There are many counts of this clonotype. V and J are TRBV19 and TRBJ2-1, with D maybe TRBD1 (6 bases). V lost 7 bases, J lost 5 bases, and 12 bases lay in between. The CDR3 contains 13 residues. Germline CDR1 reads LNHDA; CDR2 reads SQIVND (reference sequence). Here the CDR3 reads CASNEQGDNEQFF. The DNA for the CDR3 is TGTGCCAGTAACGAACAGGGTGACAATGAGCAGTTCTTC.